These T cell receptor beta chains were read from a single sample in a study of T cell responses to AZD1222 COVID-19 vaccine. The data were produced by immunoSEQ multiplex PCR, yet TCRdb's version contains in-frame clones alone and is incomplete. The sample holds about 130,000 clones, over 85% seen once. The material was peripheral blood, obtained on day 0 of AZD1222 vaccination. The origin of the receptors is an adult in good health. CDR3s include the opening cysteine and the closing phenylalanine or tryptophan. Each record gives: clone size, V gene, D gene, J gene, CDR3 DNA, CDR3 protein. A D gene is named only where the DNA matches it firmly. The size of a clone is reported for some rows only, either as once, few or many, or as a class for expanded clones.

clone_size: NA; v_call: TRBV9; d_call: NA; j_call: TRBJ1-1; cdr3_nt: TGTGCCAGCAGCGCAACCTACTCAGCGAACACTGAAGCTTTCTTT; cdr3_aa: CASSATYSANTEAFF
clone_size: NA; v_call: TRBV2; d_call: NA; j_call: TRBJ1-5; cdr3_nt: TGTGCCAGCAGGGCGGAAGGAAATCAGCCCCAGCATTTT; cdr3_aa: CASRAEGNQPQHF
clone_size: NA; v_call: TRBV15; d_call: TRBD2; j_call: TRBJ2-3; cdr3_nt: TGTGCCACCAGCAGGATCGTAGCGGGGCACTCAGATACGCAGTATTTT; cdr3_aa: CATSRIVAGHSDTQYF
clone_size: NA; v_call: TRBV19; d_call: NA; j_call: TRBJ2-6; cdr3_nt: TGTGCCAGTAGTATTTGGCAGAGCTCTGGGGCCAACGTCCTGACTTTC; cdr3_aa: CASSIWQSSGANVLTF
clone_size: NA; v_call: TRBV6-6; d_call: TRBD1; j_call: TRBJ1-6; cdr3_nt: TGTGCCAGCAGACAGGGGAATCCTTCATCACCCCTCCACTTT; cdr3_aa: CASRQGNPSSPLHF
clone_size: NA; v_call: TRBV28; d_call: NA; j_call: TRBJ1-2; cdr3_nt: TGTGCCAGCAGTTTATCAGGGGTGGGTGGCTACACCTTC; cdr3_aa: CASSLSGVGGYTF
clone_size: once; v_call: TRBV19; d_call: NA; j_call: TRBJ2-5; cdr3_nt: TGTGCCAGTAGTATCCGTCTGGGGGTAGAGACCCAGTACTTC; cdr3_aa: CASSIRLGVETQYF
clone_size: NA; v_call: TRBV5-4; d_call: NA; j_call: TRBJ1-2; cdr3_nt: TGTGCCAGCCGGGGTCTGGGGAGCTACACCTTC; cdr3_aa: CASRGLGSYTF
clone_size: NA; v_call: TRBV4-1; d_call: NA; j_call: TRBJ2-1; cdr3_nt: TGCGCCAGCAGCCACCACGGGGGACAAACGAGCTCCTACAATGAGCAGTTCTTC; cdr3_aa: CASSHHGGQTSSYNEQFF
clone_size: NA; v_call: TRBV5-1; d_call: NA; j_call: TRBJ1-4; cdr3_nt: TGCGCCAGCAGCCCCTCGGGCTTTAATGAAAAACTGTTTTTT; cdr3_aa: CASSPSGFNEKLFF
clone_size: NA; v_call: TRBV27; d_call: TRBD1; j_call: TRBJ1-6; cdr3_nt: TGTGCCAGCAGTCCTAAAGACAGGGGTAGGTATAATTCACCCCTCCACTTT; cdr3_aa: CASSPKDRGRYNSPLHF
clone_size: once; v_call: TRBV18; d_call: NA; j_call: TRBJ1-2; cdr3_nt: TGTGCCAGCTCACCTAGGACATCAGATGGCTACACCTTC; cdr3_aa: CASSPRTSDGYTF
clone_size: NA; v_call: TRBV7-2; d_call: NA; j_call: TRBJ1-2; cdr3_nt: TGTGCCAGCAGCTTAGAGGTCGCGGGGCCCTATGGCTACACCTTC; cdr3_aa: CASSLEVAGPYGYTF
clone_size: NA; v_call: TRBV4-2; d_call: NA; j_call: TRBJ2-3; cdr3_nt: TGTGCCAGCAGCCAAGGCTACCTCAGCACAGATACGCAGTATTTT; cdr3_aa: CASSQGYLSTDTQYF
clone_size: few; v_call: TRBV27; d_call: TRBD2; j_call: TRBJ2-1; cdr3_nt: TGTGCCAGCAGTCTCCTACCCCGACTAGCAGATGAGCAGTTCTTC; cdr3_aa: CASSLLPRLADEQFF
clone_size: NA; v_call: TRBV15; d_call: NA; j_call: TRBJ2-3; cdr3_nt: TGTGCCACCAGCAAGGGACTGGAAACAGATACGCAGTATTTT; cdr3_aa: CATSKGLETDTQYF
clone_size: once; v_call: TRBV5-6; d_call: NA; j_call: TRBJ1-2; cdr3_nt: TGTGCCAGCAGCTGGTGGGGGGCCGGCGGCTACACCTTC; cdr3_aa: CASSWWGAGGYTF
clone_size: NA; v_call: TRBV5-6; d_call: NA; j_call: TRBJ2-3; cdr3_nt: TGTGCCAGCAGCTTGATGCTGCGAGATACGCAGTATTTT; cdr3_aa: CASSLMLRDTQYF
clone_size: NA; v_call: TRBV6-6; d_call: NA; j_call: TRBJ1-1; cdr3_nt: TGTGCCAGCAGCCCCGACAGCTACACTGAAGCTTTCTTT; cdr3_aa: CASSPDSYTEAFF
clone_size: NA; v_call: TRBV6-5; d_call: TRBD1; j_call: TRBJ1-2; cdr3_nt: TGTGCCAGCAGAGGACGTCAGGGGGCGCAGGGCTACACCTTC; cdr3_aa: CASRGRQGAQGYTF
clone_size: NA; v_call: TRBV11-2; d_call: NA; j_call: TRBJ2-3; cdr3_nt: TGTGCCAGCAGCTTAGAAGTGTCAGATACGCAGTATTTT; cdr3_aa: CASSLEVSDTQYF
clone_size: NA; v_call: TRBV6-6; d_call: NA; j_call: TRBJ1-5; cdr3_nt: TGTGCCAGCAGCCGACAGGCTAGCAATCAGCCCCAGCATTTT; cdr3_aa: CASSRQASNQPQHF
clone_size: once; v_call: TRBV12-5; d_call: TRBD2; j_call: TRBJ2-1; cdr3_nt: TGTGCTAGTGGTTTCAGTTTAGCGGGGGGGATTTACAATGAGCAGTTCTTC; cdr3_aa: CASGFSLAGGIYNEQFF
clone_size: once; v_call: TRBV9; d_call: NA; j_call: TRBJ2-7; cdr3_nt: TGTGCCAGCAGCCCCCTGGACACCGCTTACGAGCAGTACTTC; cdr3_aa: CASSPLDTAYEQYF
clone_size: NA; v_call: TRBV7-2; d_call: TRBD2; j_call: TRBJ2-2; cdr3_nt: TGTGCCAGCAGCCTCTCCCGCGGTGGGGGGGCCGGGGAGCTGTTTTTT; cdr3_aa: CASSLSRGGGAGELFF
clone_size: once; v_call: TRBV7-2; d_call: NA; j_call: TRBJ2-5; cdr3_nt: TGTGCCAGCAGCCGCGCGAGGGAGACCCAGTACTTC; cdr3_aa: CASSRARETQYF
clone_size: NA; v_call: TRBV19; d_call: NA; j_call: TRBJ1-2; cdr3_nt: TGTGCCAGTAGTATGACAGGCGACTATACCTATGGCTACACCTTC; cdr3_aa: CASSMTGDYTYGYTF
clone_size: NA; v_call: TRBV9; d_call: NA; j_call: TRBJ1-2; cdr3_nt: TGTGCCAGCAGCGTAAGGGGGGAAGGCTACACCTTC; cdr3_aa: CASSVRGEGYTF
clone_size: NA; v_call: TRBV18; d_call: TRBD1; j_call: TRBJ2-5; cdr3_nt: TGTGCCAGCTCACCACCGAGGGACAGGGGGCGCTTAATAGGGCTTAAAGAGACCCAGTACTTC; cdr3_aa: CASSPPRDRGRLIGLKETQYF
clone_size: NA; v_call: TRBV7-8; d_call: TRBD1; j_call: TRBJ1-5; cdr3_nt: TGTGCCAGCAGGGACCGGACAGGGCAAGGGAGCAATCAGCCCCAGCATTTT; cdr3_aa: CASRDRTGQGSNQPQHF
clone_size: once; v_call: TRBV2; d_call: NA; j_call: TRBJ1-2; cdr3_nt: TGTGCCAGCAGTGAAGCGCTGGTTTATGGCTACACCTTC; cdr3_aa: CASSEALVYGYTF
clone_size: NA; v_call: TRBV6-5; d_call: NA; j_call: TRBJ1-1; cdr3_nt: TGTGCCAGCAGTACCCCCGGGACGGGCGACACTGAAGCTTTCTTT; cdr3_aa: CASSTPGTGDTEAFF
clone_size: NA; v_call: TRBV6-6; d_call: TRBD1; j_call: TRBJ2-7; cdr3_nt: TGTGCCAGCACCCGGGGACAGGTCACCTCCTACGAGCAGTACTTC; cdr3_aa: CASTRGQVTSYEQYF
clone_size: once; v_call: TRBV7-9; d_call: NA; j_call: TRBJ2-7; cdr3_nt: TGTGCCAGCAGCTCCTACTCCGGGCCGCCCTACGAGCAGTACTTC; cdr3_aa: CASSSYSGPPYEQYF
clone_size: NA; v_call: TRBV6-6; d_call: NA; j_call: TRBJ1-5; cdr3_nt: TGTGCCAGCAGGCCTACAGGGTATAGCAATCAGCCCCAGCATTTT; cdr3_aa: CASRPTGYSNQPQHF
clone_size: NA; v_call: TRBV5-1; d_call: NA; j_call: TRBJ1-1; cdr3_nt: TGCGCCAGCAGCTTGAGCGGGGGATTAAGCACTGAAGCTTTCTTT; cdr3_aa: CASSLSGGLSTEAFF
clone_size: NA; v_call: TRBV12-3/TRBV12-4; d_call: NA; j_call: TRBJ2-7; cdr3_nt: TGTGCCAGCAGTTTATATGGGGGAGACGAGCAGTACTTC; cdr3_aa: CASSLYGGDEQYF
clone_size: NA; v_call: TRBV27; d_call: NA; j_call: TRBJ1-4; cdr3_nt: TGTGCCAGCAGTTCGTCGGGGATAGGGCTTAGGGAAAAACTGTTTTTT; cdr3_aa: CASSSSGIGLREKLFF
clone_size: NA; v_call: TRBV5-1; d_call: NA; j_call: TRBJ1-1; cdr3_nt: TGCGCCAGCAGCCTTACACGGGGCACTGAAGCTTTCTTT; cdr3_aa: CASSLTRGTEAFF
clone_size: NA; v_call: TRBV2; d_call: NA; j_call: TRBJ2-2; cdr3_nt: TGTGCCAGCACCTTAGCGGATACCGGGGAGCTGTTTTTT; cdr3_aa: CASTLADTGELFF
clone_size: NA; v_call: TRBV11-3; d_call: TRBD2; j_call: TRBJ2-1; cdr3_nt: TGTGCCAGCAGCTTAACTAGCGGCTACAATGAGCAGTTCTTC; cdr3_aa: CASSLTSGYNEQFF
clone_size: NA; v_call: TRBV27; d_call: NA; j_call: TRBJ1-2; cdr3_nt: TGTGCCAGCAGCCCTCATGGACAGTGTGGCTACACCTTC; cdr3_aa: CASSPHGQCGYTF
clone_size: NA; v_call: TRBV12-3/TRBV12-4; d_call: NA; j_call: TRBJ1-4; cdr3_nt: TGTGCCAGCAGTTCAACGACATTTTTAGAACTGTTTTTT; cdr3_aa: CASSSTTFLELFF
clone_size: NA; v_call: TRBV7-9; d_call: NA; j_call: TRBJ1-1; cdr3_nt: TGTGCCAGCAGCGCAAAACAGCGTGAAGCTTTCTTT; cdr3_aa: CASSAKQREAFF
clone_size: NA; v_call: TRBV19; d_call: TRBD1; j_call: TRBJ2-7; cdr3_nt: TGTGCCAGTAGTATGGGACAGCCCTACGAGCAGTACTTC; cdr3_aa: CASSMGQPYEQYF
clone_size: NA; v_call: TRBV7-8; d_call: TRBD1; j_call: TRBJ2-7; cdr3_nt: TGTGCCAGCAGCTTGAGGGACAGGGTATCATACGAGCAGTACTTC; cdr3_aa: CASSLRDRVSYEQYF
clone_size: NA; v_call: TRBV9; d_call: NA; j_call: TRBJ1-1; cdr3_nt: TGTGCCAGCAGCTTACCGACAGTAAACACTGAAGCTTTCTTT; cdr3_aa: CASSLPTVNTEAFF
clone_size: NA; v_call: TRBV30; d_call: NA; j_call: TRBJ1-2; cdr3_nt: TGTGCCTGGAGTGCGGGAGTACAGGGAAACTATGGCTACACCTTC; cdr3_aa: CAWSAGVQGNYGYTF
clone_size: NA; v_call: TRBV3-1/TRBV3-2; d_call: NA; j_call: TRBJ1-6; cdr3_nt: TGTGCCAGCAGCCAAGGTATCGGGGCCGGTGTTCCCCTCCACTTT; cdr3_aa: CASSQGIGAGVPLHF
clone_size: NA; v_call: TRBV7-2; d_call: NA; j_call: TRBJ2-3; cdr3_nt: TGTGCCAGCGGCTCCGGTCTTCTCGCGGTTACGCAGTATTTT; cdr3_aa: CASGSGLLAVTQYF
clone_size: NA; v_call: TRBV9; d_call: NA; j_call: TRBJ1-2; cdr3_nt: TGTGCCAGCAGCGTAGAGGGGAGGGGCGGTGGCTACACCTTC; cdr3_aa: CASSVEGRGGGYTF